The sequence of this T cell receptor (beta chain) was determined in a study of PD-L1 blockade in urothelial cancer. Study-wide context: Patients commenced atezolizumab in 2014, and it was given at 1,200 mg intravenously every 3 weeks. Samples came from 3 weeks, at the second dose, and 6 weeks into treatment. Researchers found blood samples held a median of around 140,000 T cells.

Time point given: peripheral blood 6 weeks after treatment start. Using immunoSEQ multiplex PCR, the repertoire was profiled, and TCRdb retains in-frame clones only, with some absent. The profile shows under 150,000 clones, roughly 89% of them singletons. There are 13 residues in the CDR3. The V and J ends lost 8 bases and 0 bases respectively, with 11 bases between them. Germline lookup yields CDR1 GTSNPN and CDR2 SVGIG (reference sequence). This sequence originates from a man in his 60s with urothelial cancer. This chain connects TRBV30 to TRBJ1-3; D unresolved. The sample consisted of PBMCs, taken around atezolizumab (anti-PD-L1) treatment. CDR3 nucleotide sequence: TGTGCCAGCGACGGGAGCTCTGGAAACACCATATATTTT. Its translation: CASDGSSGNTIYF.